These 23 T cell receptor beta chains were all obtained from the same sample, sequenced in a study of blood T cells in healthy people across ages. Through a sample-barcoded 5' primer and a J-beta primer mix, a second PCR was run for roughly 7 to 12 cycles. A single record per CDR3 protein comes from TCRdb applying MiXCR to the 5' RACE reads. The sample lists roughly 1.6 million distinct CDR3 sequences; approximately 32% were seen once. What was sequenced was blood. These receptors were taken from a young woman in good health.

Concerning this clonotype: Compared with germline, one end of the junction differs, possibly owing to a read error. The chain couples TRBV20-1 to TRBJ2-3, with TRBD1 identical over 7 bases. In germline, CDR1 is DFQATT, CDR2 SNEGSKA (reference sequence). This CDR3 has 13 amino acids. The CDR3 DNA sequence: TGCAGCGCTAGCCCGGGACAGCCAGATACGCAGTATTTT. Protein sequence: CSASPGQPDTQYF.

The V and J genes are TRBV6-2 or TRBV6-3 and TRBJ1-5; TRBD1 is a possible D gene (6 bases). V was pared by 4 bases and J by 5 bases, with 12 bases between. In germline, CDR1 is MNHEY, CDR2 SVGEGT. CDR3 length: 14 amino acids. The CDR3 bases are TGTGCCAGCAGTTTCACAGGGTTGGATCAGCCCCAGCATTTT. Encoded protein: CASSFTGLDQPQHF.

The chain links TRBV7-6 to TRBJ1-2; D is undetermined. The germline V gene has CDR1 SGHVS and CDR2 FNYEAQ. Trimming cost V 2 bases and J 0 bases, with 19 bases left between them. The CDR3 consists of 18 residues. The CDR3 loop is CASSLNGLGWEANYGYTF. Written as DNA, the CDR3 is TGTGCCAGCAGCTTAAATGGTCTGGGCTGGGAAGCTAACTATGGCTACACCTTC.

The count of this clonotype is one. The V call is TRBV18, the J call TRBJ2-7; TRBD2 might be the D (5 bases). The DNA end favors TRBJ2-5, so the J call may be wrong. In germline, CDR1 is KGHSH, CDR2 LQKENI. The CDR3 totals 15 residues. This CDR3 is CASSKRGEYGETQYF. In DNA form, the CDR3 reads TGTGCCAGCTCCAAACGGGGAGAGTACGGAGAGACCCAGTACTTC.

This clonotype was counted a few times. This rearrangement joins TRBV6-6 to TRBJ2-5; possible D gene TRBD1, 6 bases. This CDR3 has 13 amino acids. Germline V gene lookup returns CDR1 MNHNY and CDR2 SVGAGI (reference sequence). V was shortened by 1 base and J by 4 bases, with 7 bases between the two germline ends. The CDR3 loop reads CASSYLTGETQYF. The CDR3, as DNA: TGTGCCAGCAGTTACTTGACAGGAGAGACCCAGTACTTC.

This chain joins TRBV7-6 and TRBJ2-1; 8 bases are shared with TRBD1. From germline, CDR1 is SGHVS and CDR2 FNYEAQ. The CDR3 is 18 amino acids. V shed 0 bases and J 4 bases; nucleotides not matched to a gene: 11. Here the CDR3 reads CASSLAANRGRLYNEQFF. The CDR3 DNA reads TGTGCCAGCAGCTTAGCCGCAAACAGGGGGAGACTATACAATGAGCAGTTCTTC. Full variable domain (rest looked up from reference TRBV7-6 and TRBJ2-1): GAGVSQSPRYKVTKRGQDVALRCDPISGHVSLYWYRQALGQGPEFLTYFNYEAQQDKSGLPNDRFSAERPEGSISTLTIQRTEQRDSAMYRCASSLAANRGRLYNEQFFGPGTRLTVL.

Many counts were recorded for this clonotype. V and J are TRBV29-1 and TRBJ2-3; D is uncertain. In germline, CDR1 is SQVTM, CDR2 ANQGSEA. The V gene lost 8 bases and the J gene lost 3 bases, with 6 bases spanning the gap. This CDR3 comprises 10 residues. The CDR3 loop reads CSSSTDTQYF. CDR3 DNA sequence: TGCAGCTCAAGTACAGATACGCAGTATTTT.

This clonotype was recorded only once. The V call is TRBV5-4, the J call TRBJ1-4; 7 bases are shared with TRBD1. J was trimmed by 5 bases and V by 4 bases; bases with no gene match: 8. Germline CDR1 reads SGHNT; CDR2 reads YYREEE (reference sequence). This CDR3 contains 15 residues. CDR3 amino acids: CASSLRDRENEKLFF. The DNA for the CDR3 is TGTGCCAGCAGCCTCCGGGACAGAGAAAATGAAAAACTGTTTTTT.

This clonotype has a handful of counts. The gene calls are TRBV20-1 and TRBJ2-1; TRBD2 is a possible D gene (5 bases). The CDR3 is made up of 16 amino acids. Germline CDR1 reads DFQATT; CDR2 reads SNEGSKA (reference sequence). V lost 0 bases, J lost 8 bases, and 20 bases lay in between. CDR3 in amino acids: CSARDQGIGRADEQFF. The CDR3 DNA reads TGCAGTGCTAGAGATCAAGGAATAGGGCGGGCGGATGAGCAGTTCTTC.

The CDR3 nucleotides read TGTGCCAGCTTCAGCCCCCCCTACAAGACCGGGACTAGCGGGAGTAATGAGCAGTTCTTC. This encodes CASFSPPYKTGTSGSNEQFF. The genes are TRBV6-1 and TRBJ2-1, with 14 bases that match TRBD2. V gave up 8 bases and J gave up 7 bases; unmatched junction bases: 22. The CDR3 covers 20 residues. Germline V gene sequence: CDR1 MNHNS, CDR2 SASEGT.

V gene TRBV7-9 combines with J gene TRBJ1-1, with 8 bases that match TRBD1. V dropped 5 bases and J dropped 3; count of bases not matched to a gene: 5. The CDR3 is 14 residues long. Germline V gene sequence: CDR1 SEHNR, CDR2 FQNEAQ (reference sequence). CDR3 nucleotide sequence: TGTGCCAGCAGCCCAGGGGGCAAGGACACTGAAGCTTTCTTT. Translated: CASSPGGKDTEAFF.

Regarding this clonotype: With a much larger clone just one base away, this may be a read error. The V and J genes are TRBV6-5 and TRBJ2-1; D ambiguous. V lost 0 bases, J lost 12 bases, and 12 bases lay in between. Germline values: CDR1 MNHEY, CDR2 SVGAGI. The CDR3 has 13 amino acids. The CDR3 nucleotides read TGTGCCAGCAGTTACTCCCTCGAGGCAGGGCAGTTCTTC. Translated: CASSYSLEAGQFF.

This clonotype was counted a few times. V gene TRBV29-1 combines with J gene TRBJ1-2; tentatively, D is TRBD1 (6 bases). Trimming took 4 bases from V and 4 from J, leaving 13 bases between them. The CDR3 contains 13 residues. Germline V gene data show CDR1 as SQVTM and CDR2 as ANQGSEA. Here the CDR3 reads CSVGLGAAYGYTF. CDR3 sequence (DNA): TGCAGCGTTGGTTTGGGGGCAGCCTATGGCTACACCTTC.

This clonotype was picked up many times. This chain joins TRBV4-1 and TRBJ1-2; TRBD1 agrees at 9 bases. The CDR3 is 13 residues long. The V segment lost 4 bases and the J segment 6 bases; nucleotides outside the gene matches: 3. CDR1 is MGHRA and CDR2 is YSYEKL in the germline V gene. As DNA, the CDR3 is TGCGCCAGCAGCCTACAGGGGGCGGATGGCTACACCTTC. Its translation: CASSLQGADGYTF.

Notes on this clonotype: A read error may produce the germline difference seen at one junction end. This chain uses TRBV3-1 with TRBJ2-2; tentatively, D is TRBD2 (5 bases). This CDR3 has 14 residues. The germline V gene has CDR1 LGHDT and CDR2 YNNKEL (reference sequence). This chain's CDR3 is CAGSLNGKSGELFF. As DNA, the CDR3 is TGTGCCGGCAGCCTGAACGGGAAATCCGGGGAGCTGTTTTTT. Full variable domain (remainder filled in from reference TRBV3-1 and TRBJ2-2): DTAVSQTPKYLVTQMGNDKSIKCEQNLGHDTMYWYKQDSKKFLKIMFSYNNKELIINETVPNRFSPKSPDKAHLNLHINSLELGDSAVYFCAGSLNGKSGELFFGEGSRLTVL.

V usage is TRBV7-6 and J usage is TRBJ2-1; 9 positions agree with TRBD2. The germline gives CDR1 SGHVS, CDR2 FNYEAQ. The CDR3 loop spans 14 amino acids. V lost 2 bases, J lost 8 bases, and 4 bases stayed unmatched. CDR3 amino acids: CASSLRREGDEQFF. In DNA form, the CDR3 reads TGTGCCAGCAGCTTAAGGCGGGAGGGCGATGAGCAGTTCTTC.

There are a few counts of this clonotype. This sequence joins TRBV5-1 and TRBJ2-3; 10 bases are a match to TRBD2. From germline, CDR1 is SGHRS and CDR2 YFSETQ. The length of the CDR3 is 16 residues. Unmatched junction bases numbered 6, after V lost 2 bases and J lost 3 bases. The CDR3 sequence is CASSFLAGAVTDTQYF. Here the CDR3 DNA reads TGCGCCAGCAGCTTCCTAGCGGGAGCTGTAACAGATACGCAGTATTTT.

This clonotype was detected only a few times. This chain connects TRBV12-5 to TRBJ1-5, with D hard to call. Trimming took off 6 bases at V and 6 bases at J, with 18 bases between the two ends. Germline CDR1 LGHNT, CDR2 FRNRAP. The CDR3 spans 15 residues. CDR3: CASGLRRGKGQPQHF. As DNA, the CDR3 is TGTGCTAGTGGCCTACGGAGAGGGAAAGGTCAGCCCCAGCATTTT.

Notes on this clonotype: Mismatch with germline at one junction end may stem from a read error. This chain joins TRBV6-2 or TRBV6-3 and TRBJ1-1, with D unclear. The CDR3 runs 15 residues. CDR1 is MNHEY and CDR2 is SVGEGT in the germline V gene. The CDR3 DNA sequence: TGTGCCGGCAGTTACCTCGCGCTAAGAAACACTGAAGCTTTCTTT. It is translated as CAGSYLALRNTEAFF.

With respect to this clonotype: Since a much larger clone is just one base distant, this may be a read error. The chain joins TRBV27 to TRBJ2-7; 8 positions match TRBD1. Germline CDR1 reads MNHEY; CDR2 reads SMNVEV (reference sequence). The CDR3 is made up of 14 amino acids. The CDR3 DNA sequence: TGTGCCGGCAGTCAGGACAGGGACAGGTCGGAGCAGTACTTC. Protein: CAGSQDRDRSEQYF.

With regard to this clonotype: A read error may produce the germline difference seen at one junction end. The gene calls are TRBV6-1 and TRBJ2-3; unclear D gene. The CDR3 loop spans 16 amino acids. Germline lookup yields CDR1 MNHNS and CDR2 SASEGT. The CDR3 region has the DNA TGTGTCAGCAGTCTTCACAGAGGAACTAGCACAGATACGCAGTATTTT. It codes for CVSSLHRGTSTDTQYF.

The chain combines TRBV4-2 with TRBJ2-7, with 10 bases identical to TRBD2. The CDR3 covers 16 residues. CDR1 LGHNA and CDR2 YNFKEQ come from the germline V gene. The V segment lost 0 bases and the J segment 2 bases; nucleotides outside the gene matches: 4. The CDR3 DNA follows: TGTGCCAGCAGCCAAGATCCTAGCGGGGGCGCCTACGAGCAGTACTTC. Translated: CASSQDPSGGAYEQYF.

The rearrangement uses TRBV5-1 and TRBJ1-1; the match to TRBD1 covers 8 bases. Germline CDR1 SGHRS, CDR2 YFSETQ. The V and J ends lost 1 base and 1 base, in that order; junction bases with no gene match: 9. This CDR3 has 17 residues. The CDR3 here is CASSLLQGVLANTEAFF. The CDR3 DNA reads TGCGCCAGCAGCTTGTTACAGGGGGTGCTTGCGAACACTGAAGCTTTCTTT.